This T cell receptor (beta chain) is from a study of a mutant IDH1 vaccine in newly diagnosed glioma. Study details: Antecedent treatment encompassed radiotherapy, temozolomide, or their combination; the majority received both.

The time point was: baseline, week 1 (first vaccination visit). Documented treatment: pre-vaccination baseline after standard-of-care therapy. Some clones are missing from TCRdb's copy, which holds only in-frame ones; the method was immunoSEQ multiplex PCR. The table has about 30,000 clones, around 80% seen once. V was trimmed by 3 bases and J by 3 bases, leaving 14 bases between them. Germline V lookup: CDR1 MNHNS, CDR2 SASEGT. The CDR3 extends over 15 amino acids. V and J are TRBV6-1 and TRBJ1-2; possible D gene TRBD1, 5 bases. Sequenced here: PBMCs, sampled from a glioma patient treated with radiotherapy, temozolomide or both. This TCR derives from a man aged 30 to 45 with glioma. CDR3 region: CASSEGLQGYYGYTF. The DNA for the CDR3 is TGTGCCAGCAGTGAGGGGCTCCAGGGTTACTATGGCTACACCTTC.